This TCR beta chain came from a study of blood T cells in healthy people across ages. Study-wide results and caveats: Unsorted PBMC material precluded a definitive naive versus antigen-experienced comparison.

This CDR3 contains 16 residues. Trimming took 2 bases from V and 4 from J, leaving 15 bases between them. Per the germline V gene, CDR1 is LGHNA and CDR2 is YNFKEQ. Total RNA extraction produced at least 6 micrograms (per sample) for the study. Using a J-beta primer mix together with a sample-barcoded 5' primer, a second PCR was run for roughly 6 to 11 cycles. Each cDNA was tagged by a template-switch adaptor containing 12 random nucleotides. CDR3-containing paired-end reads numbering at least 2.5 million came from each sample. TCRdb reprocessed the 5' RACE reads via MiXCR and lists one record per CDR3 protein. The sample consists of approximately 800,000 distinct CDR3 sequences, 60% to 80% of them appearing once. This clonotype came up a few times. The antigen is unknown.

The clonotype was recovered from a man aged 30 to 45 in good health. Sequencing was carried out using blood. V gene TRBV4-2 combines with J gene TRBJ2-1; tentatively, D is TRBD1 or TRBD2 (6 bases each). The DNA for the CDR3 is TGTGCCAGCAGCCAAAATGCCCGGGGGCCTTACAATGAGCAGTTCTTC. Translation: CASSQNARGPYNEQFF.